One and the same sample provided the 27 T cell receptor beta chains below, sequenced in a study of CD8 T cells in ankylosing spondylitis. Study results and limitations: Made up of roughly 8 highly homologous variants, a TCR beta motif appeared characteristic of ankylosing spondylitis blood.

These receptors' targets are unknown. Using its own MiXCR run on the 5' RACE reads, TCRdb lists one record per CDR3 protein. The sample includes hundreds of thousands of distinct CDR3 sequences, approximately 12% of them seen just once. The material sequenced was blood, either unsorted or a sorted T cell fraction (not recorded which). These TCRs come from a male donor with ankylosing spondylitis.

This clonotype was observed a handful of times. This chain links TRBV12-3 or TRBV12-4 with TRBJ1-5; D unclear. The CDR3 consists of 13 residues. The V end lost 5 bases, the J end lost 1 base, and 6 bases lay between the germline ends. In DNA form, the CDR3 reads TGTGCCAGCAGTCCGGTAAGCAATCAGCCCCAGCATTTT. The encoded protein is CASSPVSNQPQHF.

The chain is built from TRBV24-1 and TRBJ1-2; TRBD1 matches at 10 bases. V shed 9 bases, J shed 6 bases, and the junction held 15 bases outside the gene matches. CDR1 is KGHDR, CDR2 SFDVKD, per germline. The CDR3 spans 16 residues. The chain's CDR3 is CATPGDRGFVVDGYTF. CDR3 DNA: TGTGCCACCCCAGGGGACAGGGGATTTGTTGTGGATGGCTACACCTTC.

This clonotype has a handful of counts. This CDR3 is CSELLGDYTQYF. The CDR3 DNA reads as TGCAGTGAACTTCTGGGGGACTATACGCAGTATTTT. The V gene is TRBV20-1, the J gene TRBJ2-3; maybe TRBD2 (6 bases). CDR3 length: 12 amino acids. The germline V and J ends were trimmed by 7 bases and 7 bases, with 15 bases remaining between them. Germline loops: CDR1 DFQATT, CDR2 SNEGSKA (reference sequence).

The table lists this clonotype with a few counts. The gene calls are TRBV12-3 or TRBV12-4 and TRBJ1-5, with unresolved D. The CDR3 spans 16 residues. Trimming removed 6 bases at V and 7 bases at J, with 22 bases between. CDR3 sequence (DNA): TGTGCCAGCAGCGGGAGTGGTTGGGGTGGGCACCAGCCCCAGCATTTT. Its protein is CASSGSGWGGHQPQHF.

The chain links TRBV29-1 to TRBJ1-1, with 8 bases matching TRBD1. In germline, CDR1 is SQVTM, CDR2 ANQGSEA. With V trimmed by 7 bases and J by 1 base, 5 bases remained unmatched. The CDR3 covers 13 residues. The CDR3 sequence is CSAYRGENTEAFF. The CDR3 nucleotides read TGCAGCGCCTACAGGGGGGAGAACACTGAAGCTTTCTTT.

This clonotype was picked up many times. The chain combines TRBV3-1 with TRBJ2-5; D tentatively fits TRBD1 or TRBD2 (6 bases each). This CDR3 region has 13 residues. The V gene lost 4 bases and the J gene lost 4 bases, with 10 bases spanning the gap. CDR1 and CDR2 (germline): LGHDT, YNNKEL (reference sequence). The CDR3 nucleotides are TGTGCCAGCAGCCTCAGGGGAGGAGAGACCCAGTACTTC. Translated: CASSLRGGETQYF.

This clonotype has more than one count but fewer than ten. The V call is TRBV30, the J call TRBJ2-1, with 7 bases lining up with TRBD2. This CDR3 is 14 amino acids long. The ends lost 2 bases at V and 4 bases at J; junction bases unmatched: 5. CDR1 and CDR2 (germline): GTSNPN, SVGIG (reference sequence). CDR3 DNA: TGTGCCTGGAGTAGGGCGGGAGTGTACAATGAGCAGTTCTTC. It translates to CAWSRAGVYNEQFF.

This chain uses TRBV20-1 with TRBJ1-1, with D perhaps TRBD1 (6 bases). This CDR3 spans 14 amino acids. Trimming removed 0 bases from V and 4 bases from J, with 12 bases in between. Germline CDR1 is DFQATT and CDR2 is SNEGSKA (reference sequence). In nucleotides, the CDR3 is TGCAGTGCTAGAGAGTACGGGGGGGCCACTGAAGCTTTCTTT. It yields the protein CSAREYGGATEAFF.

This clonotype was detected a few times. J is TRBJ2-5 and V is TRBV7-9, with 8 bases that match TRBD1. Per germline, CDR1 SEHNR and CDR2 FQNEAQ (reference sequence). V lost 5 bases, J lost 4 bases, and 12 bases stayed unmatched. CDR3 size: 16 residues. The CDR3 DNA sequence: TGTGCCAGCAGCCAAATGGCAGGGGGCTTTAGAGAGACCCAGTACTTC. This sequence encodes CASSQMAGGFRETQYF. Drawing the rest from reference TRBV7-9 and TRBJ2-5, the complete variable domain is DTGVSQNPRHKITKRGQNVTFRCDPISEHNRLYWYRQTLGQGPEFLTYFQNEAQLEKSRLLSDRFSAERPKGSFSTLEIQRTEQGDSAMYLCASSQMAGGFRETQYFGPGTRLLVL.

The V and J genes are TRBV24-1 and TRBJ2-1; D possibly matches TRBD1 or TRBD2 (5 bases each). The CDR3 covers 16 residues. Looked up from germline, CDR1 is KGHDR and CDR2 is SFDVKD. The V gene lost 4 bases and the J gene lost 2 bases, with 14 bases spanning the gap. DNA of the CDR3: TGTGCCACCAGTGACCCGGGACCGGCGGCCTACAATGAGCAGTTCTTC. This codes for CATSDPGPAAYNEQFF.

This chain connects TRBV20-1 to TRBJ2-5; the D gene is possibly TRBD2 (6 bases). The CDR3 sequence is 13 residues long. Germline V lookup: CDR1 DFQATT, CDR2 SNEGSKA (reference sequence). Trimming stripped 7 bases from V and 7 bases from J, with 19 bases between. The CDR3 DNA follows: TGCAGTGGCTTTTCTGCGGGACCCAGGACCCAGTACTTC. Translated: CSGFSAGPRTQYF.

The genes are TRBV3-1 and TRBJ2-5; possible D gene TRBD1, 5 bases. Deletions cut 5 bases from V and 7 bases from J, with 14 bases between. The CDR3 consists of 13 residues. The germline V gene has CDR1 LGHDT and CDR2 YNNKEL (reference sequence). The CDR3 sequence: CASSNRQPPTQYF. The CDR3 DNA sequence: TGTGCCAGCAGCAACCGACAGCCGCCGACCCAGTACTTC.

This clonotype was recorded a few times. This sequence joins TRBV6-1 and TRBJ1-1, with D unresolved. The CDR3 has 13 amino acids. Trimming shortened V by 3 bases and J by 7 bases, and 12 bases separated the two germline ends. CDR1 and CDR2 from the germline V gene are MNHNS and SASEGT. For the CDR3, the DNA is TGTGCCAGCAGTGACCTCGGCTACAGTGAAGCTTTCTTT. Translating gives CASSDLGYSEAFF.

The chain has TRBV20-1 and TRBJ2-1; 14 positions match TRBD2. CDR3 size: 17 residues. Germline CDR1 reads DFQATT; CDR2 reads SNEGSKA (reference sequence). The trim removed 3 bases at V and 4 bases at J, leaving 8 bases unmatched. The CDR3 sequence: CSASDGTSGGYYNEQFF. As DNA, the CDR3 is TGCAGTGCTAGTGATGGGACTAGCGGGGGATATTACAATGAGCAGTTCTTC.

There are a few counts of this clonotype. This chain uses TRBV2 with TRBJ2-3; D call uncertain. This CDR3 contains 14 residues. The V end was cut by 9 bases, the J end by 0 bases, with 13 bases between. The V gene's germline CDR1 is SNHLY and CDR2 FYNNEI. The CDR3 protein is CARTALTSTDTQYF. The DNA of the CDR3 is TGTGCCAGAACCGCGCTAACTAGCACAGATACGCAGTATTTT.

The chain has TRBV12-3 or TRBV12-4 and TRBJ2-3, with a possible D match to TRBD2 (6 bases). The CDR3 has 12 amino acids. V shed 7 bases and J shed 4 bases, with 9 bases lying between them. DNA for the CDR3: TGTGCCAGCACGAGACTAGCAGATACGCAGTATTTT. Protein sequence: CASTRLADTQYF.

In its sample, this clonotype was seen a few times. This CDR3 reads CSAEGQGRSYNSPLHF. In nucleotides, the CDR3 is TGCAGTGCTGAGGGACAGGGAAGGTCCTATAATTCACCCCTCCACTTT. The V call is TRBV20-1, the J call TRBJ1-6; 9 nucleotides agree with TRBD1. The germline V gene encodes CDR1 DFQATT and CDR2 SNEGSKA (reference sequence). Losses at the gene ends were 5 bases for V and 1 base for J; bases not matched to a gene: 6. The CDR3 sequence is 16 residues long.

This clonotype was observed at least ten times. The rearrangement joins TRBV5-1 to TRBJ2-3, with 8 bases that match TRBD1. With 7 bases clipped from V and 4 bases from J, the junction kept 8 bases outside the gene matches. Germline values: CDR1 SGHRS, CDR2 YFSETQ. The CDR3 has 14 amino acids. The CDR3 sequence is CASRTTGAADTQYF. The CDR3 coding sequence is TGCGCCAGCCGGACGACAGGGGCGGCAGATACGCAGTATTTT.

The chain has TRBV3-1 and TRBJ2-5, with TRBD2 matching 7 bases. The trim removed 0 bases at V and 2 bases at J, leaving 3 bases unmatched. CDR3 length: 15 amino acids. Germline values: CDR1 LGHDT, CDR2 YNNKEL (reference sequence). The CDR3 here is CASSQDGGEQETQYF. Here the CDR3 DNA reads TGTGCCAGCAGCCAAGATGGGGGGGAACAAGAGACCCAGTACTTC.

This clonotype was found a few times. The chain carries TRBV14 and TRBJ1-1; perhaps TRBD1 as D (5 bases). The CDR3 covers 14 residues. V was clipped by 2 bases and J by 4 bases, with 11 bases between them. CDR1 SGHDN and CDR2 FVKESK come from the germline V gene. CDR3 residues: CASSQSGPLTEAFF. The CDR3 nucleotides read TGTGCCAGCAGCCAATCAGGGCCCCTCACTGAAGCTTTCTTT.

The rearrangement uses TRBV5-1 and TRBJ2-7; 8 positions agree with TRBD2. The CDR3 spans 16 residues. Germline CDR1 and CDR2: SGHRS and YFSETQ. Trimming cost V 2 bases and J 6 bases; bases outside gene matches: 13. For the CDR3, the DNA is TGCGCCAGCAGCTTTAAGGGGCGGGAGGTAATCGGCGAGCAGTACTTC. Translation gives CASSFKGREVIGEQYF.

This chain joins TRBV3-1 and TRBJ2-2; no definite D call. Germline V CDR1 and CDR2: LGHDT, YNNKEL (reference sequence). The V end lost 0 bases, the J end lost 3 bases, and 8 bases lay between the germline ends. The CDR3 extends over 15 amino acids. This chain's CDR3 is CASSQDATDTGELFF. The DNA of the CDR3 is TGTGCCAGCAGCCAAGACGCGACGGACACCGGGGAGCTGTTTTTT.

At least ten counts were recorded for this clonotype. This chain links TRBV12-3 or TRBV12-4 with TRBJ1-1, with D perhaps matching TRBD1 (5 bases). Deletions cut 6 bases from V and 6 bases from J, with 20 bases between. The CDR3 has 15 residues. The CDR3 DNA reads TGTGCCAGCAGCGTAGCCCCTTGGATAGGGGCTGAAGCTTTCTTT. This translates into CASSVAPWIGAEAFF.

The chain joins TRBV11-2 to TRBJ2-3; D unclear. Germline loops: CDR1 SGHAT, CDR2 FQNNGV. The CDR3 covers 15 residues. Trimming took off 1 base at V and 4 bases at J, with 12 bases between the two ends. In DNA form, the CDR3 reads TGTGCCAGCAGCTTAGGGGTTCTGGCACCAGATACGCAGTATTTT. This encodes CASSLGVLAPDTQYF. Full variable domain (remainder filled in from reference TRBV11-2 and TRBJ2-3): EAGVAQSPRYKIIEKRQSVAFWCNPISGHATLYWYQQILGQGPKLLIQFQNNGVVDDSQLPKDRFSAERLKGVDSTLKIQPAKLEDSAVYLCASSLGVLAPDTQYFGPGTRLTVL.

This chain connects TRBV11-2 to TRBJ2-7; the match to TRBD1 covers 9 bases. CDR1 is SGHAT and CDR2 is FQNNGV in the germline V gene. This CDR3 has 14 residues. Trimming took 1 base from V and 4 from J; bases not matched to a gene: 2. CDR3 in amino acids: CASSLGGTGYEQYF. The CDR3 DNA reads TGTGCCAGCAGCTTAGGGGGGACAGGGTACGAGCAGTACTTC.

This clonotype was observed a few times. This chain connects TRBV5-1 to TRBJ1-4; D unclear. The germline CDR1 and CDR2 sequences are SGHRS and YFSETQ. Trimming pared 2 bases from V and 3 bases from J, leaving 8 bases between. CDR3 length: 14 amino acids. CDR3 protein: CASSLGRANEKLFF. The DNA for the CDR3 is TGCGCCAGCAGCTTAGGGAGGGCTAATGAAAAACTGTTTTTT.

V and J are TRBV14 and TRBJ2-4; 7 nucleotides match TRBD2. Germline CDR1 is SGHDN and CDR2 is FVKESK. There are 16 residues in the CDR3. V shed 0 bases and J 3 bases; nucleotides not matched to a gene: 5. The CDR3 protein is CASSQDRAGRKNIQYF. CDR3 DNA: TGTGCCAGCAGCCAAGACAGAGCGGGGCGCAAAAACATTCAGTACTTC.